Listed here are 17 T cell receptor beta chains from one sample, sequenced in a study of cytotoxic CD8 clonotypes in ibrutinib-treated CLL. Assay used: immunoSEQ multiplex PCR; TCRdb lists only in-frame clones, some missing. The sample carries some 200,000 clones, about three quarters recorded once. This specimen was PBMCs, taken after 12 months of ibrutinib treatment. Receptors originate from a human donor with chronic lymphocytic leukemia.

This chain links TRBV28 with TRBJ2-7, with unresolved D. V lost 6 bases and J lost 7, with 25 bases in between. The CDR3 is 16 residues long. The germline gives CDR1 MDHEN, CDR2 SYDVKM. The CDR3 sequence is CASRMPIGPVGKEQYF. CDR3 DNA: TGTGCCAGCAGAATGCCAATCGGCCCCGTGGGAAAAGAGCAGTACTTC.

This clone came up a few times. The CDR3 sequence: CASSEVIFGYEQYF. CDR3 sequence (DNA): TGTGCCAGCAGTGAAGTCATCTTCGGCTACGAGCAGTACTTC. This chain connects TRBV25-1 to TRBJ2-7; no definite D call. V gave up 2 bases and J gave up 3 bases, with 11 bases separating them. The CDR3 is 14 residues long. Germline V gene lookup returns CDR1 MGHDK and CDR2 SYGVNS.

Regarding this clone: A junction boundary mismatches the germline segment, possibly from a read error. The gene calls are TRBV7-7 and TRBJ2-1; D might be TRBD1 or TRBD2, each matching 5 bases. The CDR3 spans 13 residues. Germline values: CDR1 SSHAT, CDR2 FNYEAQ (reference sequence). CDR3 sequence: CASSLGRDDEQFF. In DNA, the CDR3 is TGTGCTAGCAGCTTAGGCAGGGACGATGAGCAGTTCTTC.

This clone was detected only a few times. The chain is built from TRBV19 and TRBJ1-3; D is uncertain. Trimming removed 5 bases at V and 1 base at J, with 9 bases between. The V gene's germline CDR1 is LNHDA and CDR2 SQIVND (reference sequence). CDR3 length: 14 residues. The CDR3 reads CASSSVGSGNTIYF. CDR3 DNA sequence: TGTGCCAGTAGTTCTGTGGGGTCTGGAAACACCATATATTTT.

The gene calls are TRBV5-1 and TRBJ2-7, with D possibly matching TRBD1 (5 bases). The CDR3 extends over 15 amino acids. Germline V lookup: CDR1 SGHRS, CDR2 YFSETQ. V was trimmed by 0 bases and J by 0 bases, leaving 10 bases between them. This CDR3 is CASSLEGRGSYEQYF. In DNA form, the CDR3 reads TGCGCCAGCAGCTTGGAGGGGCGCGGCTCCTACGAGCAGTACTTC.

The J gene is TRBJ1-2, the V gene TRBV18, with TRBD1 as a possible D gene (5 bases). The V gene's germline CDR1 is KGHSH and CDR2 LQKENI. There are 13 residues in the CDR3. V was pared by 3 bases and J by 4 bases, with 9 bases between. The CDR3 DNA is TGTGCCAGCTCACCTCTGGACACCTATGGCTACACCTTC. This translates into CASSPLDTYGYTF.

The DNA of the CDR3 is TGTGCCAGCAGTTCTCACAGGGACGATCAGCCCCAGCATTTT. Translated: CASSSHRDDQPQHF. V is TRBV27 and J is TRBJ1-5; weak D call: TRBD1 (6 bases). V lost 4 bases and J lost 5, with 12 bases in between. This CDR3 has 14 residues. Germline V CDR1 and CDR2: MNHEY, SMNVEV (reference sequence).

V gene TRBV29-1 combines with J gene TRBJ2-7; 11 bases match TRBD1. The CDR3 spans 13 residues. Germline V gene data show CDR1 as SQVTM and CDR2 as ANQGSEA. Trimming cost V 7 bases and J 5 bases; bases outside gene matches: 7. This CDR3 reads CSGRTGGADEQYF. Written as DNA, the CDR3 is TGCAGCGGACGGACAGGGGGCGCGGACGAGCAGTACTTC.

The chain carries TRBV30 and TRBJ2-2; D call uncertain. Germline CDR1 is GTSNPN and CDR2 is SVGIG (reference sequence). CDR3 length: 14 residues. Trimming pared 3 bases from V and 2 bases from J, leaving 10 bases between. DNA for the CDR3: TGTGCCTGGAGGAGAGGACGTAACACCGGGGAGCTGTTTTTT. Translating it yields CAWRRGRNTGELFF.

This clone appeared many times. The DNA for the CDR3 is TGTGCCAGCAGCGTCCTGGTTCTAACGGTTTACGAGCAGTACTTC. Protein product: CASSVLVLTVYEQYF. The chain is built from TRBV21-1 and TRBJ2-7; the D call of TRBD2 is as the table states it, not checked on the DNA. TRBV21-1 is given as a pseudogene. This CDR3 spans 15 amino acids.

Written as DNA, the CDR3 is TGCGCCAGCAGTATGAGCGGCCAGGGGGCGTTATCGACTGAAGCTTTCTTT. Its translation is CASSMSGQGALSTEAFF. The genes are TRBV5-1 and TRBJ1-1; the match to TRBD1 covers 8 bases. The CDR3 has 17 amino acids. Looked up from germline, CDR1 is SGHRS and CDR2 is YFSETQ. V was pared by 5 bases and J by 5 bases, with 17 bases of the junction left unmatched.

This rearrangement joins TRBV15 to TRBJ2-2; D is perhaps TRBD1 (5 bases). Germline CDR1 and CDR2: LNHNV and YYDKDF (reference sequence). The CDR3 is made up of 15 amino acids. Trimming took 7 bases from V and 0 from J, leaving 12 bases between them. CDR3 in amino acids: CATNFGRANTGELFF. The DNA for the CDR3 is TGTGCCACCAATTTCGGCAGGGCGAACACCGGGGAGCTGTTTTTT.

The chain is built from TRBV5-1 and TRBJ2-1, with 8 bases fitting TRBD2. This CDR3 is 14 amino acids long. Germline assignment: CDR1 SGHRS and CDR2 YFSETQ. V lost 3 bases to trimming and J lost 6 bases; unmatched junction nucleotides: 5. CDR3 sequence: CASSYTGTSNEQFF. In DNA form, the CDR3 reads TGCGCCAGCAGCTATACCGGGACTAGCAATGAGCAGTTCTTC.

J is TRBJ2-2 and V is TRBV7-9; D is uncertain. This CDR3 contains 16 residues. The germline V gene encodes CDR1 SEHNR and CDR2 FQNEAQ (reference sequence). V was cut by 5 bases and J by 1 base, with 14 bases left in between. The CDR3 coding sequence is TGTGCCAGCAGCCCCACGAGCAACGTGAACACCGGGGAGCTGTTTTTT. Translated, it gives CASSPTSNVNTGELFF.

The genes are TRBV14 and TRBJ1-1; D gene unclear. CDR1 and CDR2 from the germline V gene are SGHDN and FVKESK. V lost 1 base and J 4 bases, leaving 4 bases between the germline ends. The CDR3 covers 12 residues. The CDR3 reads CASSQATTEAFF. DNA of the CDR3: TGTGCCAGCAGCCAAGCTACCACTGAAGCTTTCTTT.

CDR3 DNA sequence: TGTGCCAGCACCGGACAGCCGGACTCTGGAAACACCATATATTTT. Its translation is CASTGQPDSGNTIYF. The rearrangement joins TRBV2 to TRBJ1-3; a possible D gene is TRBD1 (6 bases). CDR3 length: 15 residues. Trimming cost V 7 bases and J 0 bases, with 13 bases left between them. Germline CDR1 reads SNHLY; CDR2 reads FYNNEI.

The chain combines TRBV29-1 with TRBJ1-2; perhaps TRBD1 as D (6 bases). The CDR3 is made up of 17 amino acids. V shed 4 bases and J shed 3 bases, with 24 bases lying between them. Germline values: CDR1 SQVTM, CDR2 ANQGSEA. The CDR3 loop is CSVAFGTTGLRYYGYTF. CDR3 DNA sequence: TGCAGCGTTGCTTTCGGGACAACTGGACTTAGGTACTATGGCTACACCTTC. Full variable domain (outside the CDR3, taken from reference TRBV29-1 and TRBJ1-2): SAVISQKPSRDICQRGTSLTIQCQVDSQVTMMFWYRQQPGQSLTLIATANQGSEATYESGFVIDKFPISRPNLTFSTLTVSNMSPEDSSIYLCSVAFGTTGLRYYGYTFGSGTRLTVV.